The clone carrying this T cell receptor (beta chain) was detected a few times. The sample is drawn from a study of T cells in tuberculosis. Looking at the study overall: Blood was taken before or within 7 days of anti-tuberculosis therapy.

The germline V gene encodes CDR1 GTSNPN and CDR2 SVGIG (reference sequence). This CDR3 region has 15 residues. The V end was cut by 0 bases, the J end by 4 bases, with 13 bases between. Time point defined: new active TB diagnosis, blood taken before or within 7 days of starting treatment. On average roughly 90,000 T cells per donor were immunosequenced. Assay used: immunoSEQ multiplex PCR; TCRdb lists only in-frame clones, some missing. In the table there are about 40,000 clones, approximately 94% of which are singletons. The sequence came from an adult with tuberculosis. The V gene is TRBV30, the J gene TRBJ1-5; D unresolved. The sample in question was PBMCs, obtained at tuberculosis diagnosis. Here the CDR3 DNA reads TGTGCCTGGAGTGTACAGCATGGTGGGAATCAGCCCCAGCATTTT. Its translation: CAWSVQHGGNQPQHF.